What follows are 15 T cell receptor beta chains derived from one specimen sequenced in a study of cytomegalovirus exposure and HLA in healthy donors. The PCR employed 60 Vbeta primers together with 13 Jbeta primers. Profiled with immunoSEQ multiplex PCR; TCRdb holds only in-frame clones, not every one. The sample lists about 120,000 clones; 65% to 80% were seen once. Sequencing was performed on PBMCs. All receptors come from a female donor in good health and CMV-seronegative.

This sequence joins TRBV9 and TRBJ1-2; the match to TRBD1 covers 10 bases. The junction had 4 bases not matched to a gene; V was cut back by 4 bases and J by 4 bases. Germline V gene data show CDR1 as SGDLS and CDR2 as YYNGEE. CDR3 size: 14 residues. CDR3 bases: TGTGCCAGCAGCTCCGGGACAGGGGCCTATGGCTACACCTTC. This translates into CASSSGTGAYGYTF.

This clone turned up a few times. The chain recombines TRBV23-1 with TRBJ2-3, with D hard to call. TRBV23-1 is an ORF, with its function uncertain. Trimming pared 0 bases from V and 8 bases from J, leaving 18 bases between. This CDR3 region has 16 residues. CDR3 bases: TGCGCCAGCAGTCAATCGAATTCAGCTCCTGAGGCTACGCAGTATTTT. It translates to CASSQSNSAPEATQYF.

The CDR3 protein is CASSYAGEGYEQYF. In DNA form, the CDR3 reads TGTGCCAGCAGTTATGCGGGGGAGGGCTACGAGCAGTACTTC. The V and J genes are TRBV6-5 and TRBJ2-7; 7 bases line up with TRBD2. The CDR3 loop spans 14 amino acids. The ends lost 3 bases at V and 3 bases at J; junction bases unmatched: 5. The germline V gene has CDR1 MNHEY and CDR2 SVGAGI.

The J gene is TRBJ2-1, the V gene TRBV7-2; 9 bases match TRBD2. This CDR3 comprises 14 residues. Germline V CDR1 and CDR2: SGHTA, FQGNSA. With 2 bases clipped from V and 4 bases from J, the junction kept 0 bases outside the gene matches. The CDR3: CASSLLAGYNEQFF. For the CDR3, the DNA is TGTGCCAGCAGCTTACTAGCGGGGTACAATGAGCAGTTCTTC.

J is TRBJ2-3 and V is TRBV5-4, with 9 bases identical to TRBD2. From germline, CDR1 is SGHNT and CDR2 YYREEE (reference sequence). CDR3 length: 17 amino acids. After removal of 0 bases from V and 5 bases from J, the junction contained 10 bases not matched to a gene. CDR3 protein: CASSLEGGGAGGDTQYF. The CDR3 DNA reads TGTGCCAGCAGCTTGGAAGGCGGGGGGGCTGGTGGAGATACGCAGTATTTT.

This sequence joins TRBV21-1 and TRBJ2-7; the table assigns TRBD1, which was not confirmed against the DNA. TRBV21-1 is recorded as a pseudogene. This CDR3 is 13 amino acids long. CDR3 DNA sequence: TGTGCCAGCAGCGAAGACAGGGGCTACGAGCAGTACTTC. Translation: CASSEDRGYEQYF.

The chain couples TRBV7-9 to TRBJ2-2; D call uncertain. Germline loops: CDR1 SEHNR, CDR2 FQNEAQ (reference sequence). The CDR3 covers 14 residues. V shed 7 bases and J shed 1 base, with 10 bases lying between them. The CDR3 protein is CASNSFVNTGELFF. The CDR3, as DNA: TGTGCCAGCAATAGTTTCGTGAACACCGGGGAGCTGTTTTTT.

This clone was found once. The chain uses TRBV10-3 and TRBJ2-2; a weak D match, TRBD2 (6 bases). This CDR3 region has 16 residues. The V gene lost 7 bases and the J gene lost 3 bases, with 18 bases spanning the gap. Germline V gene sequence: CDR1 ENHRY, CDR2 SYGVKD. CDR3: CAITSGRAGHTGELFF. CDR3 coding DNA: TGTGCCATCACATCAGGGCGGGCGGGGCACACCGGGGAGCTGTTTTTT.

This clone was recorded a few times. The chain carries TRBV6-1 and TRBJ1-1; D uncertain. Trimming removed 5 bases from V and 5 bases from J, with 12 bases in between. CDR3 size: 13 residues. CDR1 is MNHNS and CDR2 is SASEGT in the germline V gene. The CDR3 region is CASSQELKTEAFF. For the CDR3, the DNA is TGTGCCAGCAGTCAGGAACTCAAGACTGAAGCTTTCTTT.

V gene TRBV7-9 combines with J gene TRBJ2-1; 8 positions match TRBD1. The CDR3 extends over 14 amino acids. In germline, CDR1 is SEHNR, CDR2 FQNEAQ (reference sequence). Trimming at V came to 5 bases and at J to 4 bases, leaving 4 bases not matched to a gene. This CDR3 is CASSQGQGYNEQFF. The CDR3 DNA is TGTGCCAGCAGCCAAGGACAGGGTTACAATGAGCAGTTCTTC.

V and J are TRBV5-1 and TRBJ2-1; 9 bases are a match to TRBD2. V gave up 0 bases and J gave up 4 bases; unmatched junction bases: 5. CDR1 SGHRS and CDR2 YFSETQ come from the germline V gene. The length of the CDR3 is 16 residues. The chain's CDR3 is CASSLGGLAGYNEQFF. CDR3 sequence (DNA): TGCGCCAGCAGCTTGGGGGGGCTAGCGGGATACAATGAGCAGTTCTTC.

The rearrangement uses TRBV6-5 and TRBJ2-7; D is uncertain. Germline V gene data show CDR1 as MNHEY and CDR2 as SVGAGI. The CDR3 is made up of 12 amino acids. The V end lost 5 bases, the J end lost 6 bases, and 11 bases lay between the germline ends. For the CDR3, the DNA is TGTGCCAGCAGTGAAGCTGCGGTCGAGCAGTACTTC. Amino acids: CASSEAAVEQYF.

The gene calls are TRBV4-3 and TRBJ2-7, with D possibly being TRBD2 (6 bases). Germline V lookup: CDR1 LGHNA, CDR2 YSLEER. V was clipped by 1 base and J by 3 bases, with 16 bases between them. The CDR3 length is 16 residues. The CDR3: CASSQGVGWGDYEQYF. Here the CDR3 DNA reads TGCGCCAGCAGCCAAGGGGTGGGATGGGGGGACTACGAGCAGTACTTC.

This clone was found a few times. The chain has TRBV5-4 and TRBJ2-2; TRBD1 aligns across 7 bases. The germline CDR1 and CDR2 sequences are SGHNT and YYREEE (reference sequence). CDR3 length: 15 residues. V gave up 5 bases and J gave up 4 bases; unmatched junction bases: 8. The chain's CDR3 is CASSSPGQSTGELFF. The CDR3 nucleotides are TGTGCCAGCAGTTCCCCGGGACAGTCCACCGGGGAGCTGTTTTTT.

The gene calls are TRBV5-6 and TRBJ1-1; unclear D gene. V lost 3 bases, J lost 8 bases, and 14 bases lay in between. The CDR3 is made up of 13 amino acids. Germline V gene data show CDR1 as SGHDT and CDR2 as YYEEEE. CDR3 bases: TGTGCCAGCAGCTCCGGGTCGGCCGCCGAAGCTTTCTTT. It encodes CASSSGSAAEAFF.